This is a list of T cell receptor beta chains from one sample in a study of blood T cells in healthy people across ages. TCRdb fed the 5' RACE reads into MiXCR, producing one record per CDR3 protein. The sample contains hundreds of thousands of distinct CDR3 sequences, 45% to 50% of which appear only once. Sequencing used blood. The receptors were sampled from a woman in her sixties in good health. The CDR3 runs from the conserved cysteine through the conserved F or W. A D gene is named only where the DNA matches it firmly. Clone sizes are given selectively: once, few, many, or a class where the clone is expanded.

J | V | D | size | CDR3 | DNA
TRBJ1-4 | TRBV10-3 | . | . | CAISGQVDEKLFF | TGTGCCATCAGTGGTCAGGTAGACGAAAAACTGTTTTTT
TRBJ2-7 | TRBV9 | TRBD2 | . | CASSAQGTSGYNEQYF | TGTGCCAGCAGCGCCCAGGGGACTAGCGGCTACAATGAGCAGTACTTC
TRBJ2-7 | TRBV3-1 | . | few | CASSQGVASLYEQYF | TGTGCCAGCAGCCAAGGGGTTGCCAGCCTCTACGAGCAGTACTTC
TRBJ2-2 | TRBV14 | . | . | CASSLYGKNTGELFF | TGTGCCAGCAGCCTTTACGGGAAGAACACCGGGGAGCTGTTTTTT
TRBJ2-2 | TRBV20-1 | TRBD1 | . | CSAETGANTGELFF | TGCAGTGCCGAGACAGGGGCGAACACCGGGGAGCTGTTTTTT
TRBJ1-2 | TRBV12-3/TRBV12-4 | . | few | CASSSHYQEAYGYTF | TGTGCCAGCAGTTCCCACTATCAGGAGGCCTATGGCTACACCTTC
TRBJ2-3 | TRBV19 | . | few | CASSIDGARTDTQYF | TGTGCCAGTAGTATAGATGGTGCTCGCACAGATACGCAGTATTTT
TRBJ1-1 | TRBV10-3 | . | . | CAISESRTVTEAFF | TGTGCCATCAGTGAGTCCAGGACAGTCACTGAAGCTTTCTTT
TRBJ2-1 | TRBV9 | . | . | CASSTTVAYTYNEQFF | TGTGCCAGCAGCACCACAGTAGCTTATACATACAATGAGCAGTTCTTC
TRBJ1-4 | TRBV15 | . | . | CATSRGGGEKLFF | TGTGCCACCAGCAGAGGGGGGGGTGAAAAACTGTTTTTT
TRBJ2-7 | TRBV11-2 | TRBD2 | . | CASSLRPLGLAGGPRAYEQYF | TGTGCCAGCAGCCTTAGGCCGTTAGGACTAGCGGGAGGGCCCCGTGCCTACGAGCAGTACTTC
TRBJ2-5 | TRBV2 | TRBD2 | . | CASSAAGAETQYF | TGTGCCAGCAGTGCAGCGGGAGCAGAGACCCAGTACTTC
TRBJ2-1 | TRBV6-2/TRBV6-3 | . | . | CASVEVRSSYNEQFF | TGTGCCAGCGTTGAGGTCCGAAGCTCCTACAATGAGCAGTTCTTC
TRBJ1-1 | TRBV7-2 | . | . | CASSLGGFHTEAFF | TGTGCCAGCAGCTTAGGAGGGTTTCACACTGAAGCTTTCTTT
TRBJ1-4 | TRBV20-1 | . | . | CSATGPGTDFNAVERLFF | TGCAGTGCTACAGGGCCTGGGACGGATTTTAATGCGGTGGAAAGACTGTTTTTT
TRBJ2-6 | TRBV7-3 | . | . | CASSSPTGSAGANVLTF | TGTGCCAGCAGCTCCCCGACAGGCTCAGCTGGGGCCAACGTCCTGACTTTC
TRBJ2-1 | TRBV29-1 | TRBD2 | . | CSVVTSGRAIEQFF | TGCAGCGTAGTGACTAGCGGGAGGGCCATTGAGCAGTTCTTC
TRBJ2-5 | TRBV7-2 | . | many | CASKRMASAGQETQYF | TGTGCCAGCAAAAGGATGGCTAGCGCAGGACAAGAGACCCAGTACTTC
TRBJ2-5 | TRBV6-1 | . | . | CASSERGRETQYF | TGTGCCAGCAGTGAAAGGGGGAGAGAGACCCAGTACTTC
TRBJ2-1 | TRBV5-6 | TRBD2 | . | CASSLRGSGRGNEQFF | TGTGCCAGCAGCTTGAGGGGGAGCGGGAGGGGAAATGAGCAGTTCTTC
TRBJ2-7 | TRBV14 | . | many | CASSLRDRYEQYF | TGTGCCAGCAGCCTACGGGACCGGTACGAGCAGTACTTC
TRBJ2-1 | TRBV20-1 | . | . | CSARGDQYNEQFF | TGCAGTGCTAGAGGGGACCAGTACAATGAGCAGTTCTTC
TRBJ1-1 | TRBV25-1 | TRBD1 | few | CASSRQGASGTEAFF | TGTGCCAGCAGTCGACAGGGGGCCAGTGGAACTGAAGCTTTCTTT
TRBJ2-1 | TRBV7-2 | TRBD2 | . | CASSIQRTSGSLAEQFF | TGTGCCAGCAGCATACAACGGACTAGCGGGAGTTTGGCTGAGCAGTTCTTC
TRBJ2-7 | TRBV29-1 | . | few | CSVAPHGDRNYEQYF | TGCAGCGTTGCGCCTCATGGCGACAGAAACTACGAGCAGTACTTC
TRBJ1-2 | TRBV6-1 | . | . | CASTPGAIGSYGYTF | TGTGCCAGCACCCCGGGGGCCATCGGGAGCTATGGCTACACCTTC
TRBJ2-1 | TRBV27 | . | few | CASSLGGQFNEQFF | TGTGCCAGCAGTTTAGGAGGACAGTTCAATGAGCAGTTCTTC
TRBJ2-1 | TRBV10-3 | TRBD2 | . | CAISESTPGAGTNEQFF | TGTGCCATCAGTGAGTCGACTCCTGGAGCGGGAACGAATGAGCAGTTCTTC
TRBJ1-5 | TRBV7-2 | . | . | CASSLDGNSNQPQHF | TGTGCCAGCAGCTTAGATGGAAATAGCAATCAGCCCCAGCATTTT
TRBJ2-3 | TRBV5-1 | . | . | CASSLEPTGDTQYF | TGCGCCAGCAGCTTAGAGCCTACCGGAGATACGCAGTATTTT
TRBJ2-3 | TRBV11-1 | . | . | CASSSGRGKGTDTQYF | TGTGCCAGCAGCTCGGGACGGGGGAAAGGGACAGATACGCAGTATTTT
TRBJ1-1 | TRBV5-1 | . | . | CASSPTGGPNTEAFF | TGCGCCAGCAGCCCTACGGGCGGGCCGAACACTGAAGCTTTCTTT
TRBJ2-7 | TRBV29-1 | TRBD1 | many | CSVEPDRGHEQYF | TGCAGCGTTGAACCGGACAGGGGGCACGAGCAGTACTTC
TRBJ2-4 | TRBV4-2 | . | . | CASSQDQGEEQYF | TGTGCCAGCAGCCAAGATCAAGGGGAGGAGCAGTACTTC
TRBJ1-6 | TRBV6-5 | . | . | CASNYGGGAVDSPLHF | TGTGCCAGCAACTACGGCGGGGGCGCGGTCGATTCACCCCTCCACTTT
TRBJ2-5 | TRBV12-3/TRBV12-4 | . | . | CASSTSRLLRPRKGTQYF | TGTGCCAGCAGTACCTCACGCCTCTTAAGGCCTCGGAAAGGGACCCAGTACTTC
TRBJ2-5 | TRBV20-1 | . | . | CSATRRGKETQYF | TGCAGTGCCACTCGACGGGGGAAAGAGACCCAGTACTTC
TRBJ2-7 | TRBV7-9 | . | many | CASSPPTSSYEQYF | TGTGCCAGCAGCCCCCCTACTTCCTCCTACGAGCAGTACTTC
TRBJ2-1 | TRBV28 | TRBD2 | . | CASRLAGLSYNEQFF | TGTGCCAGCCGACTAGCGGGTCTCTCCTACAATGAGCAGTTCTTC
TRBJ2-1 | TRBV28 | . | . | CASSFVSVGYNEQFF | TGTGCCAGCAGTTTTGTTTCAGTGGGTTACAATGAGCAGTTCTTC
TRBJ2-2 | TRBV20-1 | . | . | CSAREGGANTGELFF | TGCAGTGCTAGAGAAGGAGGGGCTAATACCGGGGAGCTGTTTTTT
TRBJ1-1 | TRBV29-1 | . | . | CSGVGVTTEAFF | TGCAGCGGGGTCGGCGTGACCACTGAAGCTTTCTTT
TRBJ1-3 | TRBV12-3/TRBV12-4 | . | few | CASSPLGRGNTIYF | TGTGCCAGCAGCCCCCTTGGGCGGGGAAACACCATATATTTT
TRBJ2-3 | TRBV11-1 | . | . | CASSFHGSTDTQYF | TGTGCCAGCAGCTTTCACGGCAGCACAGATACGCAGTATTTT